This T cell receptor (beta chain) was recorded in a study of PD-1 blockade in classical Hodgkin lymphoma. Overall study findings and caveats: Diversity in CD4+ TCRs, unlike that measured in CD8+ TCRs, had risen significantly by C4D1. Relative to healthy donors, newly diagnosed patients reportedly had lower baseline TCR diversity, which was reported as lower still in relapsed/refractory patients.

Relapse was seen in all patients after autologous stem cell transplantation, and brentuximab vedotin exposure was variable. Between the trimmed V and J ends, which lost 0 bases and 0 bases, there was a span of 12 bases. The CDR3 has 17 residues. Germline CDR1 and CDR2: MNHEY and SMNVEV (reference sequence). Profiling relied on immunoSEQ multiplex PCR, and the TCRdb table lists in-frame clones only, not all of them. The sample records about 6,300 clones, around 83% being singletons. Sample share makes this clone medium-sized. Its antigen is not identified. The V call is TRBV27, the J call TRBJ1-5; D not resolved. The receptor comes from a human donor with classical Hodgkin lymphoma. This specimen was peripheral blood mononuclear cells (PBMCs), taken before the second cycle of nivolumab. CDR3 amino acids: CASSLSISGNSNQPQHF. CDR3 DNA sequence: TGTGCCAGCAGTTTATCTATCTCGGGGAATAGCAATCAGCCCCAGCATTTT.